The clone carrying this T cell receptor (beta chain) was seen only a few times. Its antigen is as yet unknown. These data are taken from a study of cytomegalovirus exposure and HLA in healthy donors. About the study: A prior study identified 90 million to 120 million unique TCR beta sequences from about 180 million T cells. General study findings and limits: Segments of the TCR beta V type were, in most cases, productive about 87% or about 30% of the time in an earlier analysis. Cytomegalovirus status was reportedly diagnosed by the classifier with high specificity and sensitivity. Most of the CMV-associated TCR beta chains (in a later analysis) appeared to be HLA-restricted.

The PCR contained 60 Vbeta and 13 Jbeta primers. Method: immunoSEQ multiplex PCR; TCRdb's copy keeps in-frame clones and lacks some. The sample consists of about 140,000 clones, 60% to 80% of them appearing once. Sequencing input: PBMCs. The sequence was obtained from a man younger than 30 in good health and CMV-seronegative.

The DNA for the CDR3 is TGTGCCTGGAGGCAGGATCAGCCGAATCAGCCCCAGCATTTT. Its translation: CAWRQDQPNQPQHF. The genes are TRBV30 and TRBJ1-5; the D is unclear. V gave up 3 bases and J gave up 4 bases, with 13 bases separating them. The CDR3 is made up of 14 amino acids. From germline, CDR1 is GTSNPN and CDR2 SVGIG (reference sequence).